The rows below give T cell receptor beta chains drawn from one sample of a study of early T cells in non-severe SARS-CoV-2 infection. MiXCR was run by TCRdb on the 5' RACE reads, yielding one entry per CDR3 protein. Of about 83,000 distinct CDR3 sequences in the sample, over 9.5% are singletons; the top ten hold around 8%. Sequenced material: whole blood, taken at baseline. The receptors were gathered from an adult who was a healthcare worker with PCR-confirmed SARS-CoV-2 infection or an uninfected control (not recorded which). The CDR3 runs from the conserved cysteine through the conserved F or W. A D gene is named only where the DNA matches it firmly. Size tells how often a clone was seen (once, few, many) or the class of an expanded clone, and some rows leave it out.

TRBV9	few	.	TRBJ2-5	CASSPDSLPRETQYF	TGTGCCAGCAGCCCGGACAGTTTGCCCCGAGAGACCCAGTACTTC
TRBV18	.	TRBD1	TRBJ1-2	CASSPVHEQGNYGYTF	TGTGCCAGCTCACCAGTGCACGAACAGGGGAACTATGGCTACACCTTC
TRBV2	.	.	TRBJ1-2	CASRRQDGRYTF	TGTGCCAGCAGAAGACAGGACGGGCGCTACACCTTC
TRBV5-4	few	TRBD1	TRBJ1-4	CASSWRGTGTNEKLFF	TGTGCCAGCAGCTGGAGAGGGACAGGGACCAATGAAAAACTGTTTTTT
TRBV7-6	.	.	TRBJ2-1	CASSLADTSYNEQFF	TGTGCCAGCAGCTTAGCCGACACGTCCTACAATGAGCAGTTCTTC
TRBV10-1	few	.	TRBJ2-1	CAGRTRSYNEQFF	TGCGCCGGCAGGACGCGTTCCTACAATGAGCAGTTCTTC
TRBV11-2	few	.	TRBJ1-4	CASSLGTDEKLFF	TGTGCCAGCAGCTTAGGTACGGATGAAAAACTGTTTTTT
TRBV6-4	few	TRBD1	TRBJ2-1	CASSDGQGDYNEQFF	TGTGCCAGCAGTGACGGACAGGGGGACTACAATGAGCAGTTCTTC
TRBV18	.	.	TRBJ2-3	CASSRGTYRDTQYF	TGTGCCAGCTCACGAGGGACGTACAGAGATACGCAGTATTTT
TRBV9	few	.	TRBJ2-1	CASSVRLLDNEQFF	TGTGCCAGCAGCGTTAGACTACTGGACAATGAGCAGTTCTTC
TRBV7-3	few	.	TRBJ2-1	CASSSSGPGNEQFF	TGTGCCAGCAGCTCTTCTGGGCCAGGCAATGAGCAGTTCTTC
TRBV7-6	many	.	TRBJ2-5	CASSPLGETQYF	TGTGCCAGCAGCCCCCTTGGGGAGACCCAGTACTTC
TRBV19	many	.	TRBJ2-1	CASTRGAEQFF	TGTGCCAGTACCAGGGGTGCCGAGCAGTTCTTC
TRBV5-1	.	TRBD1	TRBJ1-5	CASSPTGGRNQPQHF	TGCGCCAGCAGCCCGACAGGGGGGCGCAATCAGCCCCAGCATTTT
TRBV18	few	.	TRBJ1-4	CASSPQAALQGEKLFF	TGTGCCAGCTCACCTCAGGCCGCCCTCCAGGGGGAAAAACTGTTTTTT
TRBV4-2	many	TRBD1	TRBJ1-6	CASSRPQDRWGSPLHF	TGTGCCAGCAGCCGACCCCAGGACAGGTGGGGTTCACCCCTCCACTTT
TRBV2	few	.	TRBJ1-4	CATGRGAPREKLFF	TGTGCCACCGGAAGAGGGGCCCCGCGTGAAAAACTGTTTTTT